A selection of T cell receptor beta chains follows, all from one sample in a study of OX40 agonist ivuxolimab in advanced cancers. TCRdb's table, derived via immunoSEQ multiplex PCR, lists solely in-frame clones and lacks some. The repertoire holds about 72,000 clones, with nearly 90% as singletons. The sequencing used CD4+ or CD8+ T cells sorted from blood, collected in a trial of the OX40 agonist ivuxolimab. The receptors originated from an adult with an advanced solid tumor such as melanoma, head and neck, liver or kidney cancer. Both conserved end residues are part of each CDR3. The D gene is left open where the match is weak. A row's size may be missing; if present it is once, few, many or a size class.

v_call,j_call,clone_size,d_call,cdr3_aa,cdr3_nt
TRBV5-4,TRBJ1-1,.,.,CASSTQGTEAFF,TGTGCCAGCAGTACCCAGGGTACTGAAGCTTTCTTT
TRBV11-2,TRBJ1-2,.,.,CASSLYRSPTF,TGTGCCAGCAGCTTGTACAGGAGCCCCACCTTC
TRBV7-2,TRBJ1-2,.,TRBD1,CASSPRPGQGRNYGYTF,TGTGCCAGCAGCCCGCGTCCGGGACAGGGGCGAAACTATGGCTACACCTTC
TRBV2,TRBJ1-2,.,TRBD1,CASSRTGRGGGYTF,TGTGCCAGCAGTAGGACAGGGAGAGGTGGTGGCTACACCTTC
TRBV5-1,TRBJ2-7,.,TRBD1,CASSSAAGTGFYEQYF,TGCGCCAGCAGCTCCGCCGCCGGGACAGGGTTCTACGAGCAGTACTTC
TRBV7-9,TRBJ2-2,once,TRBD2,CASSRLAGLGGELFF,TGTGCCAGCAGCCGTCTAGCGGGTTTGGGCGGGGAGCTGTTTTTT
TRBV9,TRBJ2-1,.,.,CASSAPGGVEQFF,TGTGCCAGCAGCGCTCCCGGCGGGGTCGAGCAGTTCTTC
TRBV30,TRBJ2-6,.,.,CAWSPGQSSGANVLTF,TGTGCCTGGAGTCCGGGCCAGTCATCTGGGGCCAACGTCCTGACTTTC
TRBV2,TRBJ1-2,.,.,CASSATGPVHGYTF,TGTGCCAGCAGCGCTACAGGGCCCGTCCATGGCTACACCTTC
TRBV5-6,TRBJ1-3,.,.,CASSLALGRVSGNTIYF,TGTGCCAGCAGCTTGGCTTTGGGGCGGGTTTCTGGAAACACCATATATTTT
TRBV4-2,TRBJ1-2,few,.,CASSQDQTGAYGYTF,TGTGCCAGCAGCCAAGATCAGACCGGGGCCTATGGCTACACCTTC
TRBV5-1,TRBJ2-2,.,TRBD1,CASSLAPGTETGELFF,TGCGCCAGCAGCTTGGCCCCCGGGACAGAAACCGGGGAGCTGTTTTTT
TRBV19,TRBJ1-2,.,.,CASSIDGYGYTF,TGTGCCAGTAGTATAGATGGGTACGGCTACACCTTC
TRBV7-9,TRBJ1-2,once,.,CASSPGRGYTF,TGTGCCAGCAGCCCCGGGCGGGGCTACACCTTC
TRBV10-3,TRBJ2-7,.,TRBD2,CATGEGNYEQYF,TGTGCCACCGGGGAGGGGAACTACGAGCAGTACTTC
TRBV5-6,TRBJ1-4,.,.,CASSLTVGKLFF,TGTGCCAGCAGCTTGACAGTGGGAAAACTGTTTTTT
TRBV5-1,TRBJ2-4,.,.,CASSLEGGHIQYF,TGCGCCAGCAGCTTGGAGGGGGGGCACATTCAGTACTTC
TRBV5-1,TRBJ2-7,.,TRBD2,CASKDGGGDSYEQYF,TGCGCCAGCAAGGATGGCGGGGGTGACTCCTACGAGCAGTACTTC
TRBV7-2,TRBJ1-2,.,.,CASSLREGPGYTF,TGTGCCAGCAGCTTACGGGAGGGGCCTGGCTACACCTTC
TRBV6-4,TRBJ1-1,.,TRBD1,CASSWDSRNTEAFF,TGTGCCAGCAGTTGGGACAGCAGGAACACTGAAGCTTTCTTT
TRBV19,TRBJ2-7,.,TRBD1,CASSVGQGPYEQYF,TGTGCCAGTAGTGTGGGACAGGGCCCCTACGAGCAGTACTTC